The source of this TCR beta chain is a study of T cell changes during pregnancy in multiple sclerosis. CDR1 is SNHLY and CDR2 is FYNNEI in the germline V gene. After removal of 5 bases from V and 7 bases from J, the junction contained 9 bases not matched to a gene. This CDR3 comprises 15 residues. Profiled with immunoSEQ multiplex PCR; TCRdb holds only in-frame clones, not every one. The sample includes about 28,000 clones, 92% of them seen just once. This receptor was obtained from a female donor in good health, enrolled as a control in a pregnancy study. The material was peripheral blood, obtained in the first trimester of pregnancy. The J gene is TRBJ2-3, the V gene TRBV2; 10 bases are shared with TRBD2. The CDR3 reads CASSPAGGGSNTQYF. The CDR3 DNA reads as TGTGCCAGCAGTCCAGCGGGAGGGGGATCCAATACGCAGTATTTT.